This T cell receptor (beta chain) is drawn from a study of blood T cell repertoires in COVID-19. Study information: The United States, Italy and Spain provided the acute and convalescent COVID-19 samples. PBMCs, B-cell-depleted T cells, or T cells were the source of the cDNA or gDNA that made up the material.

Per the study methods: The authors estimated nucleated cell counts from reference gene primer amplification. The table came from immunoSEQ multiplex PCR; TCRdb's copy has only in-frame clones and leaves some out. V, J and clone size were drawn from that table, and D and trimming were deduced from the DNA. This table has about 42,000 clones, 90% appearing once. Germline lookup yields CDR1 LNHNV and CDR2 YYDKDF (reference sequence). The length of the CDR3 is 15 residues. V lost 9 bases to trimming and J lost 5 bases, with 20 bases between them. The TCR originated in a human donor in a cohort sampled during active COVID-19. The source material was peripheral blood. The J gene is TRBJ2-1, the V gene TRBV15; D is perhaps TRBD2 (6 bases). CDR3 in DNA: TGTGCCACTAAAGCGGGCTTCAATCTTGACAATGAGCAGTTCTTC. Translated, it gives CATKAGFNLDNEQFF.